Here is one T cell receptor (beta chain) with its context. Its antigen is as yet unknown. This specimen comes from a study of tumor and adjacent non-tumor tissue in lung cancer. Points from the study as a whole: TCR diversity was significantly greater in tumor than normal lung tissue.

This sample's RNA came from whole unsorted tissue. Three rounds of nested PCR, following a modified ARM-PCR protocol, produced the TCRbeta library. Using its own MiXCR run on the multiplex PCR reads, TCRdb lists one record per CDR3 protein. Counted here are more than 60,000 distinct CDR3 sequences, 60% to 80% occurring once; the ten biggest clones make up 12%. This CDR3 spans 15 amino acids. Germline CDR1 reads MNHEY; CDR2 reads SVGEGT. Trimming left V 9 bases short and J 1 base short, with 17 bases between. The clonotype originates from a woman between 50 and 59 years old with non-small cell lung cancer. The sequencing sample was made of lung tumor tissue. The V call is TRBV6-2 or TRBV6-3, the J call TRBJ2-3, with D maybe TRBD2 (6 bases). In DNA form, the CDR3 reads TGTGCCAGTACTCTAGCGCTCCCCGGCACAGATACGCAGTATTTT. It translates to CASTLALPGTDTQYF.